These 3 T cell receptor beta chains originate from one sample sequenced in a study of human T cells and chemical hapten exposure. TCRdb recomputed calls from the 5' RACE reads with MiXCR, one row per CDR3 protein. The data show about 110,000 distinct CDR3 sequences, with 15% to 20% seen just once and approximately 2.6% held by the top ten. From whole blood left unfractionated, total RNA was extracted. Source of these receptors: a human donor in good health.

In this sample, this clonotype turned up a few times. This chain joins TRBV20-1 and TRBJ2-3; TRBD2 agrees at 7 bases. This CDR3 contains 14 residues. V lost 5 bases and J lost 0; bases outside the gene matches: 5. Germline CDR1 DFQATT, CDR2 SNEGSKA (reference sequence). The DNA of the CDR3 is TGCAGTGCTCCCGCTAGCGGCAGCACAGATACGCAGTATTTT. This gives the protein CSAPASGSTDTQYF.

The gene calls are TRBV27 and TRBJ2-3; no reliable D call. This CDR3 comprises 15 residues. The V and J ends lost 4 bases and 4 bases respectively, with 15 bases between them. Germline CDR1 is MNHEY and CDR2 is SMNVEV (reference sequence). The CDR3 reads CASSYSSQRADTQYF. CDR3 coding DNA: TGTGCCAGCAGTTACTCTTCACAAAGGGCAGATACGCAGTATTTT.

This clonotype was observed a handful of times. This rearrangement joins TRBV5-4 to TRBJ2-1, with TRBD1 identical over 9 bases. Germline trimming cut 0 bases from V and 2 bases from J; bases unmatched to any gene: 6. Looked up from germline, CDR1 is SGHNT and CDR2 is YYREEE (reference sequence). The CDR3 extends over 17 amino acids. CDR3 bases: TGTGCCAGCAGCTTGGCCATAGGGACAGGGACCTACAATGAGCAGTTCTTC. This codes for CASSLAIGTGTYNEQFF. Full variable domain (remainder filled in from reference TRBV5-4 and TRBJ2-1): ETGVTQSPTHLIKTRGQQVTLRCSSQSGHNTVSWYQQALGQGPQFIFQYYREEENGRGNFPPRFSGLQFPNYSSELNVNALELDDSALYLCASSLAIGTGTYNEQFFGPGTRLTVL.